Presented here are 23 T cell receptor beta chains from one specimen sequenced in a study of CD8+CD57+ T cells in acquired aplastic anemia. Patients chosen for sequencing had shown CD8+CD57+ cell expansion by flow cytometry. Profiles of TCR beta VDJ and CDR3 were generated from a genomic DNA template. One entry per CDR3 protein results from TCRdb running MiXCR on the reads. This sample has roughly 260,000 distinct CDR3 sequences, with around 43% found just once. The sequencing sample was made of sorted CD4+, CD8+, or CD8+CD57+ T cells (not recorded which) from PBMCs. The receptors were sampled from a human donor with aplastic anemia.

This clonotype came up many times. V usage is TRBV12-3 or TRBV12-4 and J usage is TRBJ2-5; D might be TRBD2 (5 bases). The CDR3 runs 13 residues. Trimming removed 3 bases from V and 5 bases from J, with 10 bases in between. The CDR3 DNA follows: TGTGCCAGCAGTTTTCGGGGATCGGAGACCCAGTACTTC. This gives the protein CASSFRGSETQYF.

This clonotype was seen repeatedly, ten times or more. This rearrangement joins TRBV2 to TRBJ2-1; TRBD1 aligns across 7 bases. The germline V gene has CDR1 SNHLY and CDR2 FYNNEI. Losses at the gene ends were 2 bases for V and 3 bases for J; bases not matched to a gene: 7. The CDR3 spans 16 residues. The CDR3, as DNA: TGTGCCAGCAGTGAAATTAGGACAGGATTCTACAATGAGCAGTTCTTC. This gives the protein CASSEIRTGFYNEQFF. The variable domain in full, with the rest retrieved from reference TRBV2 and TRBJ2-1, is EPEVTQTPSHQVTQMGQEVILRCVPISNHLYFYWYRQILGQKVEFLVSFYNNEISEKSEIFDDQFSVERPDGSNFTLKIRSTKLEDSAMYFCASSEIRTGFYNEQFFGPGTRLTVL.

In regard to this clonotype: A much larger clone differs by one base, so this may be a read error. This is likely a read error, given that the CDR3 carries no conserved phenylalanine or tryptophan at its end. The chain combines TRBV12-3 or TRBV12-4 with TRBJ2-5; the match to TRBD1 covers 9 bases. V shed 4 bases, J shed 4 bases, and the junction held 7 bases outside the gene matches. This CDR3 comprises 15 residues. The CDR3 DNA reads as TGTGCCAGCAGTTCCCCCGAGACAGGGGGAGAGACCCAGTACCTC. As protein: CASSSPETGGETQYL.

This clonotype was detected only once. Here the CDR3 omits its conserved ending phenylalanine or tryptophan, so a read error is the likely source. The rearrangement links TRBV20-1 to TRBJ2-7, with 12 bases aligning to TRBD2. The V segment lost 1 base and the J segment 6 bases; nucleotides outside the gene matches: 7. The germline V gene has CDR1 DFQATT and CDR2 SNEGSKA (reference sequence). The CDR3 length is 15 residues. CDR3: CSARVRMTSGGEQYL. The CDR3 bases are TGCAGTGCTAGAGTTAGAATGACTAGCGGGGGCGAGCAGTACCTC.

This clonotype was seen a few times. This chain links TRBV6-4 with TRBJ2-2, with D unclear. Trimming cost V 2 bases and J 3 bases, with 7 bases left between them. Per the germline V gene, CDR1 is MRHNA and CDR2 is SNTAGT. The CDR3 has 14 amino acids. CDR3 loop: CASSDGQDTGELFF. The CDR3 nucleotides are TGTGCCAGCAGTGACGGGCAGGACACCGGGGAGCTGTTTTTT.

The CDR3 loop reads CASRVNSYSTHNEQFF. DNA for the CDR3: TGTGCCAGCAGGGTGAACAGCTACTCTACGCACAATGAGCAGTTCTTC. The V and J genes are TRBV12-3 or TRBV12-4 and TRBJ2-1; D unresolved. The CDR3 runs 16 residues. V was trimmed by 6 bases and J by 5 bases, leaving 20 bases between them.

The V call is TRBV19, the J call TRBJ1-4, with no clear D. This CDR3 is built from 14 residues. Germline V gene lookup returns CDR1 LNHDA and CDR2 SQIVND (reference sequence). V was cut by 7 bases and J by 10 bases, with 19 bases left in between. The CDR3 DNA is TGTGCCAGTAAAGAAAACCGCCCCCCGCGAAAACTGTTTTTT. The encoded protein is CASKENRPPRKLFF.

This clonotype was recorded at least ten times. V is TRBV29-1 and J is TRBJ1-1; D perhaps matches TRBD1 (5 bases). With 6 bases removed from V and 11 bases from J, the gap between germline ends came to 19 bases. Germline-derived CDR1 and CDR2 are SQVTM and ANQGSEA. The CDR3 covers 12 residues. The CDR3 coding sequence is TGCAGCGTCGAGAAAGATAGGGGAGAGGCTTTCTTT. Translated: CSVEKDRGEAFF.

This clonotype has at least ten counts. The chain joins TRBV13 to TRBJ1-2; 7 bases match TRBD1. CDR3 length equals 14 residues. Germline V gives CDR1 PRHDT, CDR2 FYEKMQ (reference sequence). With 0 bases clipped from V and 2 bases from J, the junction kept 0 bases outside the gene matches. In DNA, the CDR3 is TGTGCCAGCAGCTTAGGACAGGGGAACTATGGCTACACCTTC. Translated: CASSLGQGNYGYTF.

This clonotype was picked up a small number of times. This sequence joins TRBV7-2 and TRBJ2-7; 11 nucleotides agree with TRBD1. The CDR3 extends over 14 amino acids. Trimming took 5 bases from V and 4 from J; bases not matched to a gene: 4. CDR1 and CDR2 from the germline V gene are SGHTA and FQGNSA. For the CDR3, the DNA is TGTGCCAGCAGCATCGGGACAGGGGGGTACGAGCAGTACTTC. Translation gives CASSIGTGGYEQYF.

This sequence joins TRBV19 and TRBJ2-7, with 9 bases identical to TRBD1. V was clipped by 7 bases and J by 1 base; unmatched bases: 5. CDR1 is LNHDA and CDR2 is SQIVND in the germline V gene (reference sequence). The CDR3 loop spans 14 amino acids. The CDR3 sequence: CASTETGGSYEQYF. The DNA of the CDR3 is TGTGCCAGTACCGAGACAGGGGGTTCCTACGAGCAGTACTTC. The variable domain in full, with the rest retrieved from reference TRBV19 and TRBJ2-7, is DGGITQSPKYLFRKEGQNVTLSCEQNLNHDAMYWYRQDPGQGLRLIYYSQIVNDFQKGDIAEGYSVSREKKESFPLTVTSAQKNPTAFYLCASTETGGSYEQYFGPGTRLTVT.

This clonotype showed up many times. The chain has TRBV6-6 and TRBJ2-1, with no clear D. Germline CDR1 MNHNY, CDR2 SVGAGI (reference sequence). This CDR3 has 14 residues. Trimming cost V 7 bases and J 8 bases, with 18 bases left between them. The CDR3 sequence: CASNWSPSSDEQFF. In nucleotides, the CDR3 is TGTGCCAGCAATTGGAGTCCGTCTTCCGATGAGCAGTTCTTC.

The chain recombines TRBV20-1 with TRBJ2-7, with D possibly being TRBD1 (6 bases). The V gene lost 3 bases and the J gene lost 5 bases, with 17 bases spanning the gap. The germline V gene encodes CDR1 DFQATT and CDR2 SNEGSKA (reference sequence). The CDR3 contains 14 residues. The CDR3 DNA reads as TGCAGTGCTAGGGGACGGTTGGGGGCCGACGAGCAGTACTTC. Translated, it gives CSARGRLGADEQYF.

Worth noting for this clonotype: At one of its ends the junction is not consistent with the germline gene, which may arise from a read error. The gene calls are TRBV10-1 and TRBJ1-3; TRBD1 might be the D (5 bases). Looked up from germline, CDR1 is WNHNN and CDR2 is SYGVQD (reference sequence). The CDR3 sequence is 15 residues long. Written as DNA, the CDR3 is TGTGCCAGCAGTTACGGGCCGGGGCCTGGAAGCACCATATATTTT. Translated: CASSYGPGPGSTIYF.

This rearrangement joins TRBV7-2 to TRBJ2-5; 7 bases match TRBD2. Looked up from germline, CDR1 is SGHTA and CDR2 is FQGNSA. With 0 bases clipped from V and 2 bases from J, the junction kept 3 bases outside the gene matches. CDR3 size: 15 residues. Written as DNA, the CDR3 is TGTGCCAGCAGCTTAGCGGGGGGGTTGCAAGAGACCCAGTACTTC. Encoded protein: CASSLAGGLQETQYF.

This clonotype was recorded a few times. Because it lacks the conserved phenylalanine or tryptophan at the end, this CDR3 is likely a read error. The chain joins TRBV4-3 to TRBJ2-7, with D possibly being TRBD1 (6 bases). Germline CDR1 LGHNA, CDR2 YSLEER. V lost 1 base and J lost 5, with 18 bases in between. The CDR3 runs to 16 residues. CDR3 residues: CASSQGRTTGFNEQYL. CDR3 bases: TGCGCCAGCAGCCAAGGGCGGACCACAGGGTTTAACGAGCAGTACCTC.

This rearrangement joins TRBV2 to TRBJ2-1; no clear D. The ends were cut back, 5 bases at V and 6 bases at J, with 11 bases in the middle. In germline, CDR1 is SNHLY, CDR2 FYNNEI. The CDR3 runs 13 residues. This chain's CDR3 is CASSLLVSNEQFF. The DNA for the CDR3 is TGTGCCAGCAGTTTACTTGTATCCAATGAGCAGTTCTTC.

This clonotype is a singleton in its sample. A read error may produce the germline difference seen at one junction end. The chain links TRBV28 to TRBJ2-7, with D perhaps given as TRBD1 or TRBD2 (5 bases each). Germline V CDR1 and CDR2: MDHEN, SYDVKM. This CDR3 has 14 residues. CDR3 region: CAGSLGQGPYEQYF. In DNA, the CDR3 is TGTGCCGGCAGTTTGGGTCAGGGACCCTACGAGCAGTACTTC.

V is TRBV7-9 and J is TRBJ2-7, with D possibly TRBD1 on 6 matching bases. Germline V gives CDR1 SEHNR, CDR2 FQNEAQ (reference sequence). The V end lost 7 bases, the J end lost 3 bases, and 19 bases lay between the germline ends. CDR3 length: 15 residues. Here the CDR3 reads CASTYRAGLHYEQYF. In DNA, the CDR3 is TGTGCCAGCACCTACAGGGCAGGCCTACACTACGAGCAGTACTTC.

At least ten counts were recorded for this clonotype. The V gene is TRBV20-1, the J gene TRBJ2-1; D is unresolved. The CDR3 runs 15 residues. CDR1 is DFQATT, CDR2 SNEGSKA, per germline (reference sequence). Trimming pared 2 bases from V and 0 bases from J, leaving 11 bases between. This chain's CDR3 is CSARYLGSSYNEQFF. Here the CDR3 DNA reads TGCAGTGCTAGATATCTGGGCAGCTCCTACAATGAGCAGTTCTTC.

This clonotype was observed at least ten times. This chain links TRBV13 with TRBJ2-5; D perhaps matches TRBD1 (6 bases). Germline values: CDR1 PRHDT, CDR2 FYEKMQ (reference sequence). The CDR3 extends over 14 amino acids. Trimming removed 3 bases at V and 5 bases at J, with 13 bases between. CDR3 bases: TGTGCCAGCAGCTTGCAGGGGAAGGCCGAGACCCAGTACTTC. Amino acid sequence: CASSLQGKAETQYF.

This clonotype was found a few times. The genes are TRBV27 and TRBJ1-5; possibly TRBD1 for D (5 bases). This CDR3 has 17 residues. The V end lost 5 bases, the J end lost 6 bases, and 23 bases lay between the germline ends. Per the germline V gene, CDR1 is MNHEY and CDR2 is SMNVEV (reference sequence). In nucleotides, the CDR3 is TGTGCCAGCAGTCACCCGCCCCTTGGGGGGGGGTCTCAGCCCCAGCATTTT. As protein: CASSHPPLGGGSQPQHF.

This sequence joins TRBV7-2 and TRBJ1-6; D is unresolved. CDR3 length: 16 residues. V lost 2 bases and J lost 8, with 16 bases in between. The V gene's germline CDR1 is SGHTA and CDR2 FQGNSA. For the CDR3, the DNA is TGTGCCAGCAGCTTATACCCGGCAGTTTATCATTCACCCCTCCACTTT. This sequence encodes CASSLYPAVYHSPLHF.